This T cell receptor (beta chain) emerged from a study of identical twins. The germline gives CDR1 DFQATT, CDR2 SNEGSKA (reference sequence). The CDR3 consists of 11 residues. This clonotype showed up just a few times. TCRdb analysed the 5' RACE reads with MiXCR anew, one entry per CDR3 protein. The profile shows about 570,000 distinct CDR3 sequences, approximately 10% of them singletons. These records were also assigned to another study, of yellow fever vaccine responses in identical twins.

What was sequenced was PBMCs. This clonotype was sampled from a woman aged 18-30 years in good health. This chain connects TRBV20-1 to TRBJ2-3; 7 bases map to TRBD1. CDR3 protein: CSGTDTDTQYF. The CDR3 DNA reads TGCAGCGGGACAGACACAGATACGCAGTATTTT.